Listed here is a single TCR beta chain. Its antigen is not identified. A multiplex PCR was run with 60 Vbeta primers and 13 Jbeta primers. Produced via immunoSEQ multiplex PCR; TCRdb's table is partial and in-frame only. The sample lists some 170,000 clones, about 81% occurring once. The data were obtained in a study of cytomegalovirus exposure and HLA in healthy donors. Across the whole study: Early released data had around 88 million unique TCRs, all coming from HLA-typed donors. Regarding the study as a whole: Productive rates of about 90% or about 30% were seen for most TCR beta V segments in an earlier analysis. The likely origin of a cluster of highly shared sequence variants was a sequencing artifact. A missense variant in DCLRE1C was later tied to TCR beta V- and J-gene trimming.

V was pared by 4 bases and J by 4 bases, with 11 bases between. Germline V gene lookup returns CDR1 SGHRS and CDR2 YFSETQ. The CDR3 loop spans 13 amino acids. The receptor was isolated from a girl aged 5-17 years in good health and CMV-seropositive. The chain uses TRBV5-1 and TRBJ1-1; tentatively, D is TRBD1 (6 bases). Sequenced sample: PBMCs. CDR3 in DNA: TGCGCCAGCAGCCATGGACAGACCACTGAAGCTTTCTTT. This sequence encodes CASSHGQTTEAFF.